A selection of T cell receptor beta chains follows, all from one sample in a study of blood T cells in healthy people across ages. TCRdb reanalysed the 5' RACE reads using MiXCR and keeps one entry per CDR3 protein. The sample has over 1,300,000 distinct CDR3 sequences, 59% seen once. The sequenced material came from blood. Receptor source: a man aged 18 to 29 in good health. Each CDR3 is given with its conserved first and last residue. D genes are given only for firm matches. Expanded clones get a size class; other rows say once, few or many, or leave the size out.

TRBD2,TRBJ2-5,.,TRBV20-1,TGCAGTGCTAGAGATATCGGGGTAGCGGGGGCGATTGCACAAGAGACCCAGTACTTC,CSARDIGVAGAIAQETQYF
.,TRBJ2-3,few,TRBV27,TGTGCCAGCAGTCCGGTACCTTCGGATACGCAGTATTTT,CASSPVPSDTQYF
TRBD1,TRBJ2-5,.,TRBV5-1,TGCGCCAGCAGTTCAGGACAGGACATGCCCCAAGAGACCCAGTACTTC,CASSSGQDMPQETQYF
.,TRBJ2-1,.,TRBV29-1,TGCAGCGTTGATGAAGCGTGGGGACCCAGCTCCTACAATGAGCAGTTCTTC,CSVDEAWGPSSYNEQFF
.,TRBJ2-5,.,TRBV20-1,TGCAGTGCTAAGGACGGAGGCCAAGAGACCCAGTACTTC,CSAKDGGQETQYF
.,TRBJ1-5,few,TRBV7-9,TGTGCCAGCAGCTTAGCAGGGCGGCAGCCCCAGCATTTT,CASSLAGRQPQHF
.,TRBJ1-4,.,TRBV5-8,TGTGCCAGCAGCATACGGGACAAGGTTGAAAAACTGTTTTTT,CASSIRDKVEKLFF
.,TRBJ2-3,.,TRBV21-1,TGTGCCAGCAGCAAAGCCAAAGGACTCACAGATACGCAGTATTTT,CASSKAKGLTDTQYF
TRBD1,TRBJ2-5,.,TRBV5-1,TGCGCCAGCAGCGTCGGGACAGGGCTAGAGACCCAGTACTTC,CASSVGTGLETQYF
.,TRBJ2-1,.,TRBV4-1,TGCGCCAGCAGCCAAGAGACAGGATACGATGAGCAGTTCTTC,CASSQETGYDEQFF
TRBD1,TRBJ1-4,.,TRBV4-2,TGTGCCAGCAGCCAAGATGTACAGGGGGCCACTAATGAAAAACTGTTTTTT,CASSQDVQGATNEKLFF
.,TRBJ1-1,few,TRBV12-3/TRBV12-4,TGTGCCAGCAGTTTAAAGCTGTTAACTGAAGCTTTCTTT,CASSLKLLTEAFF
TRBD1,TRBJ1-2,.,TRBV7-8,TGTGCCAGCAGCTCGGACAGGTTTAAGGGCTACACCTTC,CASSSDRFKGYTF
.,TRBJ1-2,.,TRBV21-1,TGTGCCAGCAGCAAAGGCTGGGCAGGGCCAGCTAACTATGGCTACACCTTC,CASSKGWAGPANYGYTF
.,TRBJ2-7,.,TRBV12-3/TRBV12-4,TGTGCCAGCAGCCTCACGGAGGGTAATTACAATGAGCAGTACTTC,CASSLTEGNYNEQYF
.,TRBJ1-1,.,TRBV7-2,TGTGCCAGCAGCTTACCGCGAGGGAGATGGTGGGACACTGAAGCTTTCTTT,CASSLPRGRWWDTEAFF
TRBD2,TRBJ2-7,.,TRBV5-4,TGTGCCAGCAGTTACGGAGCGGGGTTCTCCTCCTACGAGCAGTACTTC,CASSYGAGFSSYEQYF
.,TRBJ2-7,.,TRBV25-1,TGTGCCAGCGGGGAACTCTACGAGCAGTACTTC,CASGELYEQYF
.,TRBJ2-1,few,TRBV5-1,TGCGCCAGCAGCTTAAGGATACAGAGCTCCTACAATGAGCAGTTCTTC,CASSLRIQSSYNEQFF
.,TRBJ2-7,.,TRBV18,TGTGCCAGCTCGCCTATGACTACAGGGATATCCTACGAGCAGTACTTC,CASSPMTTGISYEQYF
.,TRBJ2-5,.,TRBV28,TGCGCCGGCAGCCCCCCAGAGGAGACCCAGTACTTC,CAGSPPEETQYF
.,TRBJ2-1,few,TRBV29-1,TGCAGCGCCCGGACCGCTCCCCAGGGCAATGAGCAGTTCTTC,CSARTAPQGNEQFF
.,TRBJ1-1,few,TRBV9,TGTGCCAGCGCGGCAGTTGGCCGGGTCACTGAAGCTTTCTTT,CASAAVGRVTEAFF
.,TRBJ2-3,.,TRBV29-1,TGCAGCGTTGAGGGGAGGCAGACTAGCACAGATACGCAGTATTTT,CSVEGRQTSTDTQYF
.,TRBJ2-7,.,TRBV20-1,TGCAGTGCTGTTGGACGGAATTACTACGAGCAGTACTTC,CSAVGRNYYEQYF
.,TRBJ1-4,.,TRBV25-1,TGTGCCAGCAGTGACTCGGGCAGAGTTAATGAAAAACTGTTTTTT,CASSDSGRVNEKLFF
.,TRBJ2-3,.,TRBV21-1,TGTGCCAGCAGCAAGGGGGACCACACAGATACGCAGTATTTT,CASSKGDHTDTQYF
TRBD1,TRBJ1-5,few,TRBV29-1,TGCAGCGTAAGGACAGGGAATCAGCCCCAGCATTTT,CSVRTGNQPQHF
.,TRBJ2-1,.,TRBV27,TGTGCCAGCATTTCACAGGGAGATGAGCAGTTCTTC,CASISQGDEQFF
TRBD2,TRBJ2-3,.,TRBV25-1,TGTGCCAGCAGTACTTTCGCTGCGGGAGGAAGCACAGATACGCAGTATTTT,CASSTFAAGGSTDTQYF
TRBD2,TRBJ2-1,.,TRBV18,TGTGCCAGCTCACCACGGGCTAGCGGAAGTTTCTACAATGAGCAGTTCTTC,CASSPRASGSFYNEQFF
TRBD1,TRBJ1-2,once,TRBV2,TGTGCCAGTTTCCGGGACAGGGGGAACGAAAACACCTTC,CASFRDRGNENTF
.,TRBJ2-3,.,TRBV9,TGTGCCAGCAGCGTAGTGGGCGGGACTGGGGGAGATACGCAGTATTTT,CASSVVGGTGGDTQYF
.,TRBJ2-4,.,TRBV2,TGTGCCAGCAGTGAATCTGTGGGGAACATTCAGTACTTC,CASSESVGNIQYF
.,TRBJ2-7,.,TRBV9,TGTGCCAGCGCCATGGGGTTGCGCTCCTACGAGCAGTACTTC,CASAMGLRSYEQYF
TRBD2,TRBJ2-7,.,TRBV4-1,TGCGCCAGCAGCCAAGGTGGGAGGGGAGTTTTCGAGCAGTACTTC,CASSQGGRGVFEQYF
.,TRBJ2-7,.,TRBV9,TGTGCCAGCAGCGTAGGGGGTGACAGCGGGGAGCAGTACTTC,CASSVGGDSGEQYF
.,TRBJ1-2,.,TRBV20-1,TGCAGTGCCCCGCTTGAGGGTATTGCCTATGGCTACACCTTC,CSAPLEGIAYGYTF
.,TRBJ2-1,once,TRBV12-3/TRBV12-4,TGTGCCAGCAGTCTACTCTCAGGGTACGATGAGCAGTTCTTC,CASSLLSGYDEQFF
TRBD1,TRBJ2-7,.,TRBV4-2,TGTGCCAGCAGCCAGAGGGACAGGGGTCTGAGCGAGCAGTACTTC,CASSQRDRGLSEQYF
.,TRBJ2-7,few,TRBV6-7,TGTGCCAGCAGAAAAAGTTCGTTGACCCGAATCTACTACGAGCAGTACTTC,CASRKSSLTRIYYEQYF
TRBD1,TRBJ1-4,.,TRBV7-9,TGTGCCAGCAGGGCCTCGTTCGGACAGGGTATAAGTGAAAAACTGTTTTTT,CASRASFGQGISEKLFF
.,TRBJ1-2,.,TRBV13,TGTGCCAGCAGCGCCCATGGGGACCGGATTCAAAACTATGGCTACACCTTC,CASSAHGDRIQNYGYTF
.,TRBJ2-5,.,TRBV7-9,TGTGCCAGCAGCTCCAGTAAGGAGACCCAGTACTTC,CASSSSKETQYF
.,TRBJ2-5,.,TRBV29-1,TGCAGCGTTGAAGCCCGGTTGCGGGAGACCCAGTACTTC,CSVEARLRETQYF
TRBD1,TRBJ1-2,.,TRBV9,TGTGCCAGCAGCACCAGACAGGGGGGGTCATATGGCTACACCTTC,CASSTRQGGSYGYTF
.,TRBJ2-3,.,TRBV5-6,TGTGCCAGCAGCTTGGTCCAAGCCCCAGATACGCAGTATTTT,CASSLVQAPDTQYF
.,TRBJ2-2,few,TRBV19,TGTGCCAGTAGTATACGCACCGGGGAGCTGTTTTTT,CASSIRTGELFF
.,TRBJ2-5,.,TRBV7-9,TGTGCCAGCACCTACATGGGGGAGACCCAGTACTTC,CASTYMGETQYF
TRBD2,TRBJ2-5,.,TRBV5-1,TGCGCCAGCAGCTTGGGCGCTAGCGGGGGCCGAGAGACCCAGTACTTC,CASSLGASGGRETQYF
TRBD2,TRBJ2-1,few,TRBV14,TGTGCCAGCAGCCAAAAACTAGCGGGCCACAATGAGCAGTTCTTC,CASSQKLAGHNEQFF
.,TRBJ1-6,.,TRBV18,TGTGCCAGCTCACCAAGGGTCCCCTATAATTCACCCCTCCACTTT,CASSPRVPYNSPLHF